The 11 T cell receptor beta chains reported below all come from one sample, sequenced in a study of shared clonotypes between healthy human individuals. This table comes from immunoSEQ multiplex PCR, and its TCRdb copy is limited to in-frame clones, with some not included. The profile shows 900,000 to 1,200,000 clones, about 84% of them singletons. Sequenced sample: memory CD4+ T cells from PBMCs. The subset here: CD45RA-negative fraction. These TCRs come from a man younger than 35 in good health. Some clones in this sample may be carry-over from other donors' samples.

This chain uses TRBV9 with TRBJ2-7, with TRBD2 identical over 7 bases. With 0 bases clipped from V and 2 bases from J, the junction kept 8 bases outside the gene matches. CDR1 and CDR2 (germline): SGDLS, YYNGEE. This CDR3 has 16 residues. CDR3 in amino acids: CASSVGRGRGTYEQYF. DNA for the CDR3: TGTGCCAGCAGCGTAGGTCGGGGGAGGGGTACCTACGAGCAGTACTTC.

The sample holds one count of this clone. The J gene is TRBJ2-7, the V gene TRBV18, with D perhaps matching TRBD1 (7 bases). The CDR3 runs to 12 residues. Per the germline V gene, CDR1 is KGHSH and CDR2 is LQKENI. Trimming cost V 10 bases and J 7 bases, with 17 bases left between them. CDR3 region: CATGGQTTEQYF. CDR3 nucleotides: TGTGCCACCGGGGGACAGACTACGGAGCAGTACTTC.

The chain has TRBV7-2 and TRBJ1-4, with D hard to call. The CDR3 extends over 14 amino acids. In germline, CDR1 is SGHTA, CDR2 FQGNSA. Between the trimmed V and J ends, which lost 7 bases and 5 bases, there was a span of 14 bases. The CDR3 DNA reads TGTGCCAGCAAGCAGCTTCCCGAGAATGAAAAACTGTTTTTT. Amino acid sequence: CASKQLPENEKLFF.

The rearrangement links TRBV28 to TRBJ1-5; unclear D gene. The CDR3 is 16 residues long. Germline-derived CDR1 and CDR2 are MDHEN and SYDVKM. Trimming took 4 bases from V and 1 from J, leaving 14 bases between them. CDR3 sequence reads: CASSSSPGWSNQPQHF. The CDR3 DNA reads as TGTGCCAGCAGTTCATCTCCGGGATGGAGCAATCAGCCCCAGCATTTT.

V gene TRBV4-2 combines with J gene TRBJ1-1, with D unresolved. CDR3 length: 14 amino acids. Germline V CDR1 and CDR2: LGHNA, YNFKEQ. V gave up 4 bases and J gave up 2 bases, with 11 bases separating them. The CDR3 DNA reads TGTGCCAGCAGCCGAGTTGACCTAAACACTGAAGCTTTCTTT. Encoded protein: CASSRVDLNTEAFF.

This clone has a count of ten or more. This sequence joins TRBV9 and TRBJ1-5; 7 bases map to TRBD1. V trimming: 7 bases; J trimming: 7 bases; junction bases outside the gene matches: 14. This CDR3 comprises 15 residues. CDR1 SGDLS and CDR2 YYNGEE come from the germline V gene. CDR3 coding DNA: TGTGCCAGCTCCCCAGGGGGGGGGATTGGCCAGCCCCAGCATTTT. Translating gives CASSPGGGIGQPQHF.

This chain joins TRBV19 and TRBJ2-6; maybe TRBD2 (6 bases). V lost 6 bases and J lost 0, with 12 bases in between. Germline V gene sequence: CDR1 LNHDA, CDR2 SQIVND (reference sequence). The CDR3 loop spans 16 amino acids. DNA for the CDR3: TGTGCCAGTAGGATGACGGGAGACTCTGGGGCCAACGTCCTGACTTTC. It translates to CASRMTGDSGANVLTF.

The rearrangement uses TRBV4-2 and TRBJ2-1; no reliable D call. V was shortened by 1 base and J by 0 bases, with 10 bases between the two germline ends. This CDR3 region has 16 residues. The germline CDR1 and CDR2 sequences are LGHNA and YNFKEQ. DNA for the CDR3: TGTGCCAGCAGCCAAGCCATCAGTAGCTCCTACAATGAGCAGTTCTTC. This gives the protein CASSQAISSSYNEQFF.

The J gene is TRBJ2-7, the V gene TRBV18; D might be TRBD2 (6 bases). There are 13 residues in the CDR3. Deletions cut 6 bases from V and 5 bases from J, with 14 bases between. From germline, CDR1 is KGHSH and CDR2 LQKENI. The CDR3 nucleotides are TGTGCCAGCTCGGTGGGGGGAATCGACGAGCAGTACTTC. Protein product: CASSVGGIDEQYF.

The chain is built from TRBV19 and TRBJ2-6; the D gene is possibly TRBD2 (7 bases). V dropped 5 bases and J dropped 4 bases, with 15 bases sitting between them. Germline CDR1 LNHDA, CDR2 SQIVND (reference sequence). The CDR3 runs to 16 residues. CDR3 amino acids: CASSFGGRLGANVLTF. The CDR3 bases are TGTGCCAGTAGTTTCGGGGGGCGGTTAGGGGCCAACGTCCTGACTTTC.

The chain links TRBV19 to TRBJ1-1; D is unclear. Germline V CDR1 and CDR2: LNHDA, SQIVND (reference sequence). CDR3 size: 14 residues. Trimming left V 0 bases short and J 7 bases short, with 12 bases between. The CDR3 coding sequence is TGTGCCAGTAGTATAGACTTGGCAGCTGGTGAAGCTTTCTTT. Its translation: CASSIDLAAGEAFF. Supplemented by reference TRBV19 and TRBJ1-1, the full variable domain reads DGGITQSPKYLFRKEGQNVTLSCEQNLNHDAMYWYRQDPGQGLRLIYYSQIVNDFQKGDIAEGYSVSREKKESFPLTVTSAQKNPTAFYLCASSIDLAAGEAFFGQGTRLTVV.